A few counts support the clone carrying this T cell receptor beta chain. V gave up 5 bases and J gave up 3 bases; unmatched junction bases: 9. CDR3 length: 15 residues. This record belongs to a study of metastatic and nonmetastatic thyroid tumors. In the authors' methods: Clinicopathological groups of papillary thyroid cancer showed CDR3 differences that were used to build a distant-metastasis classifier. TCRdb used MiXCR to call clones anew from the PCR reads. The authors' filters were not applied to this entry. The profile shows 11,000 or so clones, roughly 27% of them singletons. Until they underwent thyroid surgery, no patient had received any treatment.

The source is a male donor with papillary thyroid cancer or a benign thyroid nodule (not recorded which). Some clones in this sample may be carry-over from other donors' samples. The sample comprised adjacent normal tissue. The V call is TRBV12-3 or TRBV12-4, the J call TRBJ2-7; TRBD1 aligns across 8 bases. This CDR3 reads CASSAGAGGIYEQYF. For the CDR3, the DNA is TGTGCCAGCAGTGCTGGGGCAGGGGGCATCTACGAGCAGTACTTC.